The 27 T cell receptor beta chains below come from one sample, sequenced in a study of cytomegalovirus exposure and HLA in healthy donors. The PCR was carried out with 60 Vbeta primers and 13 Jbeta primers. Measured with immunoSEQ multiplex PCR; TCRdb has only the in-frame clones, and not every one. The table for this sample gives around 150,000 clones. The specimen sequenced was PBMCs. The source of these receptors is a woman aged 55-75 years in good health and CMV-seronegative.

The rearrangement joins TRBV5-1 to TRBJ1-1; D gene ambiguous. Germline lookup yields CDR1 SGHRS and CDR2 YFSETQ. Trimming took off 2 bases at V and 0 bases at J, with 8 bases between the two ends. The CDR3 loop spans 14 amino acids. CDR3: CASSLPSMNTEAFF. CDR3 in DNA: TGCGCCAGCAGCTTACCAAGCATGAACACTGAAGCTTTCTTT. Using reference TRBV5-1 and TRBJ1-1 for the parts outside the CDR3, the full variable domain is KAGVTQTPRYLIKTRGQQVTLSCSPISGHRSVSWYQQTPGQGLQFLFEYFSETQRNKGNFPGRFSGRQFSNSRSEMNVSTLELGDSALYLCASSLPSMNTEAFFGQGTRLTVV.

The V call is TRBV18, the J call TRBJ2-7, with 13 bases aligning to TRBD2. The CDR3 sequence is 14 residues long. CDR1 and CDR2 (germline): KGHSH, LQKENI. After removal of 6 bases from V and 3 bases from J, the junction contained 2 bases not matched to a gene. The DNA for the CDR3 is TGTGCCAGCTCCCGGACTAGCGGGAGCTACGAGCAGTACTTC. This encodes CASSRTSGSYEQYF.

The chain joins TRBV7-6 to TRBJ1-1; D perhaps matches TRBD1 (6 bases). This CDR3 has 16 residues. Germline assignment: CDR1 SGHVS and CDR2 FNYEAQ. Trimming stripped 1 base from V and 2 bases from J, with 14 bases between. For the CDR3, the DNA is TGTGCCAGCAGCTTAGTGGGGGGGGCTAGAAACACTGAAGCTTTCTTT. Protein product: CASSLVGGARNTEAFF.

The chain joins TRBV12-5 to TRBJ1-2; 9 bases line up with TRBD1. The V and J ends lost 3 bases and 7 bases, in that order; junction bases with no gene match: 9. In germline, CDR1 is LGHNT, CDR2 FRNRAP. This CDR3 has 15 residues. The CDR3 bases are TGTGCTAGTGGTTTATCTTTGGGACAGGGTGCTGGCTACACCTTC. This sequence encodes CASGLSLGQGAGYTF.

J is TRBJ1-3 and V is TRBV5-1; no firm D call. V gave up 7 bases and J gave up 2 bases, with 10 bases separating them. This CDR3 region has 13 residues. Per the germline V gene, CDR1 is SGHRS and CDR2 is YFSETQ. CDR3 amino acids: CASREEPGNTIYF. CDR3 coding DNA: TGCGCCAGCCGGGAAGAACCTGGAAACACCATATATTTT.

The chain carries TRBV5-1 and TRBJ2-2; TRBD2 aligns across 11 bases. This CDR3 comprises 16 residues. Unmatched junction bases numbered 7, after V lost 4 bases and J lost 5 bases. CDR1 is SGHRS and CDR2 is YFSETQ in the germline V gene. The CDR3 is CASSRSGLAATGELFF. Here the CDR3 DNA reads TGCGCCAGCAGCAGATCGGGACTAGCGGCAACCGGGGAGCTGTTTTTT. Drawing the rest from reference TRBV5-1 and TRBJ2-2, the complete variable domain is KAGVTQTPRYLIKTRGQQVTLSCSPISGHRSVSWYQQTPGQGLQFLFEYFSETQRNKGNFPGRFSGRQFSNSRSEMNVSTLELGDSALYLCASSRSGLAATGELFFGEGSRLTVL.

In DNA, the CDR3 is TGTGCCAGCTCACCAAACCCCGGCAGGGACTACGAGCAGTACTTC. Protein sequence: CASSPNPGRDYEQYF. The gene calls are TRBV18 and TRBJ2-7; tentative D call: TRBD1 (5 bases). Trimming shortened V by 2 bases and J by 3 bases, and 14 bases separated the two germline ends. CDR1 is KGHSH, CDR2 LQKENI, per germline. CDR3 size: 15 residues. Looking up the rest from reference TRBV18 and TRBJ2-7 gives the full variable domain: NAGVMQNPRHLVRRRGQEARLRCSPMKGHSHVYWYRQLPEEGLKFMVYLQKENIIDESGMPKERFSAEFPKEGPSILRIQQVVRGDSAAYFCASSPNPGRDYEQYFGPGTRLTVT.

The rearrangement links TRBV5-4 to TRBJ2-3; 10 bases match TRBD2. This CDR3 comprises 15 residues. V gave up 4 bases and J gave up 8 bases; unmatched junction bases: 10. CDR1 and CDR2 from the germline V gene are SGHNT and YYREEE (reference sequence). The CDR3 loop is CASSLLAGVSVTQYF. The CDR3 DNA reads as TGTGCCAGCAGCCTCCTAGCGGGAGTTTCAGTTACGCAGTATTTT. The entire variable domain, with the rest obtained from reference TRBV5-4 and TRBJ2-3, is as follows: ETGVTQSPTHLIKTRGQQVTLRCSSQSGHNTVSWYQQALGQGPQFIFQYYREEENGRGNFPPRFSGLQFPNYSSELNVNALELDDSALYLCASSLLAGVSVTQYFGPGTRLTVL.

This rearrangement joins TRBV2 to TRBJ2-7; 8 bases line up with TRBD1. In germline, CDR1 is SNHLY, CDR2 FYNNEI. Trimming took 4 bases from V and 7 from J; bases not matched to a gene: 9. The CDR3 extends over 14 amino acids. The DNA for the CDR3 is TGTGCCAGCAGTGTTCGGACAGGGTCGGGAGAGCAGTACTTC. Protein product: CASSVRTGSGEQYF. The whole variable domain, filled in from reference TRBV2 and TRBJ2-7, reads EPEVTQTPSHQVTQMGQEVILRCVPISNHLYFYWYRQILGQKVEFLVSFYNNEISEKSEIFDDQFSVERPDGSNFTLKIRSTKLEDSAMYFCASSVRTGSGEQYFGPGTRLTVT.

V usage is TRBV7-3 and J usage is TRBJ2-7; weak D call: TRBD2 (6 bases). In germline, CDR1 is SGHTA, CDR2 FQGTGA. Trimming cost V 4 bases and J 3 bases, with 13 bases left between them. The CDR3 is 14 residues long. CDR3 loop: CASSSGLPLYEQYF. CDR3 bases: TGTGCCAGCAGCTCAGGACTACCACTCTACGAGCAGTACTTC.

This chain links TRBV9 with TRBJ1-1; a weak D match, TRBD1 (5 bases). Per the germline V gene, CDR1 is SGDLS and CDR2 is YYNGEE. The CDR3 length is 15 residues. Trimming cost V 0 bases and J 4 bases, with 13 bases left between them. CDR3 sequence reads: CASSVEAQGVTEAFF. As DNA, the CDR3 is TGTGCCAGCAGCGTAGAAGCCCAGGGCGTCACTGAAGCTTTCTTT.

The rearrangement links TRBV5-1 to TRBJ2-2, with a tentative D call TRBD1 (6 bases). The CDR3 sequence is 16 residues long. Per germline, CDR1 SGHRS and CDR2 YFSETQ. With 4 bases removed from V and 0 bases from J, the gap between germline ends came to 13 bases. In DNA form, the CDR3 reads TGCGCCAGCAGCCCCATGACAGGCTCGAACACCGGGGAGCTGTTTTTT. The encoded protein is CASSPMTGSNTGELFF.

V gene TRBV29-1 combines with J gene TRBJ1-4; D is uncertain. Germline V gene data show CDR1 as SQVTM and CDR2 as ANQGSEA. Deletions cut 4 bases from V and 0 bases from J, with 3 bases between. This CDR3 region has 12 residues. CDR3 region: CSVVTTNEKLFF. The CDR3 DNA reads TGCAGCGTTGTTACAACTAATGAAAAACTGTTTTTT.

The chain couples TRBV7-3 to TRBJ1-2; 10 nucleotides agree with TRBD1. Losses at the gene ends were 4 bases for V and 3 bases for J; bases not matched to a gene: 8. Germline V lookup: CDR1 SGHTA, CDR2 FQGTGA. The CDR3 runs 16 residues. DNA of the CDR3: TGTGCCAGCAGCTCCGGGACAGGGGTCAACTACTATGGCTACACCTTC. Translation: CASSSGTGVNYYGYTF.

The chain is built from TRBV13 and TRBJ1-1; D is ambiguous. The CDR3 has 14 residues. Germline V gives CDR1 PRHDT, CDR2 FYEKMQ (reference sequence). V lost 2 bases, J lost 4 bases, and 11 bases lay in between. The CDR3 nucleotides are TGTGCCAGCAGCTTATCTGAGCGAGGCACTGAAGCTTTCTTT. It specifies CASSLSERGTEAFF.

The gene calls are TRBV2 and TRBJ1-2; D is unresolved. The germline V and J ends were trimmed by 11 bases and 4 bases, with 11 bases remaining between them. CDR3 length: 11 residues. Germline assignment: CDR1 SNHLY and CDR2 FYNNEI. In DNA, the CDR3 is TGTGCCCCCCCAGGCTCCTATGGCTACACCTTC. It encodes CAPPGSYGYTF.

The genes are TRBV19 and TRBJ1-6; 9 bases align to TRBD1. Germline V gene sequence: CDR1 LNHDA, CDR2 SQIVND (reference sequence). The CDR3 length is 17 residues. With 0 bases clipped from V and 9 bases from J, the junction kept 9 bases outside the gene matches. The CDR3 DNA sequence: TGTGCCAGTAGTATAGACAGACAGGGGGTGACCTCTTCACCCCTCCACTTT. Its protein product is CASSIDRQGVTSSPLHF.

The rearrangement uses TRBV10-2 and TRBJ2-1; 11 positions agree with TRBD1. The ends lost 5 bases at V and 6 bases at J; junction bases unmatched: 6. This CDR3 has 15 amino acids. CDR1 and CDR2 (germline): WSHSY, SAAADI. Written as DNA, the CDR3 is TGCGCCAGCAGTTTGGGACAGGGGGGATCCAATGAGCAGTTCTTC. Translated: CASSLGQGGSNEQFF.

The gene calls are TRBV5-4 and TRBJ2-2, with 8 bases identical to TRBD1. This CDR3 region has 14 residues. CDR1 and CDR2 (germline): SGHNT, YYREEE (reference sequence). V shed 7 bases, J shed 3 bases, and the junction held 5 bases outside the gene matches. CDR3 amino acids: CASAPGQDTGELFF. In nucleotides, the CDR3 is TGTGCCAGCGCCCCGGGACAGGACACCGGGGAGCTGTTTTTT.

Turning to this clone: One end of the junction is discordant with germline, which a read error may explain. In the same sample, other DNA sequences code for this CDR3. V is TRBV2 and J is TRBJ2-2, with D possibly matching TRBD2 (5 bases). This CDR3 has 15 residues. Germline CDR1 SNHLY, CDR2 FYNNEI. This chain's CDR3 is CASSEGMGATGELFF. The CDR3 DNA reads TGTGCCAGCAGTGAGGGCATGGGCGCCACCGGGGAGTTGTTTTTT. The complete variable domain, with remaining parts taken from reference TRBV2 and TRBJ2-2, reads EPEVTQTPSHQVTQMGQEVILRCVPISNHLYFYWYRQILGQKVEFLVSFYNNEISEKSEIFDDQFSVERPDGSNFTLKIRSTKLEDSAMYFCASSEGMGATGELFFGEGSRLTVL.

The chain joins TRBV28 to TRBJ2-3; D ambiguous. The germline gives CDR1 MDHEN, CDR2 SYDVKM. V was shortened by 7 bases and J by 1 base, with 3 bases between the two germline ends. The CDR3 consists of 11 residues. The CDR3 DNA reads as TGTGCCAGCACGGGCACAGATACGCAGTATTTT. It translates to CASTGTDTQYF.

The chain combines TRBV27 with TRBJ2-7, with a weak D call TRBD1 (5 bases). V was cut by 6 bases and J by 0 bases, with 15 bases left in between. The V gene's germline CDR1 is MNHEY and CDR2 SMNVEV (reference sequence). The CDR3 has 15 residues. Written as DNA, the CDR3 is TGTGCCAGCAGGCCCAACTCAGGGATCTCCTACGAGCAGTACTTC. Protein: CASRPNSGISYEQYF.

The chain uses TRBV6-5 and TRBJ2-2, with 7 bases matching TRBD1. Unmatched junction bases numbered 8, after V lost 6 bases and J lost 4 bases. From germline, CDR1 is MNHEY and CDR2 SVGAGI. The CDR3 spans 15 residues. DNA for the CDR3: TGTGCCAGCAGAGGCCGACAGGGCGGCACCGGGGAGCTGTTTTTT. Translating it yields CASRGRQGGTGELFF.

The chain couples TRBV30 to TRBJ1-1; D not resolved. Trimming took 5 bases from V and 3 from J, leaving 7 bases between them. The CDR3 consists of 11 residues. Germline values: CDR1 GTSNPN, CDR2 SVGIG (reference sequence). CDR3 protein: CAWSLDTEAFF. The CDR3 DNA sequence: TGTGCCTGGTCCCTAGACACTGAAGCTTTCTTT.

In DNA form, the CDR3 reads TGTGCCAGCAGTTTGGACAGGGGTTCCTATGGCTACACCTTC. This encodes CASSLDRGSYGYTF. This rearrangement joins TRBV7-2 to TRBJ1-2; 9 nucleotides match TRBD1. This CDR3 is built from 14 residues. V lost 6 bases, J lost 4 bases, and 6 bases stayed unmatched. Germline V gene data show CDR1 as SGHTA and CDR2 as FQGNSA.

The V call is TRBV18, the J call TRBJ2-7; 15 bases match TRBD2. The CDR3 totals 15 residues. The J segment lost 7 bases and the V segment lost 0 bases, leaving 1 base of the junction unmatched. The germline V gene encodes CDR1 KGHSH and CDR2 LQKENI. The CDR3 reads CASSPPGLAGGEQYF. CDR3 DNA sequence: TGTGCCAGCTCACCACCAGGACTAGCGGGAGGGGAGCAGTACTTC. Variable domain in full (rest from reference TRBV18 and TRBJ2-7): NAGVMQNPRHLVRRRGQEARLRCSPMKGHSHVYWYRQLPEEGLKFMVYLQKENIIDESGMPKERFSAEFPKEGPSILRIQQVVRGDSAAYFCASSPPGLAGGEQYFGPGTRLTVT.

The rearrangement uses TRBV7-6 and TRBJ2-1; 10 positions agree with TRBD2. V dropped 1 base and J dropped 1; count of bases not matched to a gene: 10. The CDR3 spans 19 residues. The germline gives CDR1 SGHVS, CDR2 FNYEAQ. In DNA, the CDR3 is TGTGCCAGCAGCTTAGATAGGTCGGGACTAGCGCTTTCCTACAATGAGCAGTTCTTC. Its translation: CASSLDRSGLALSYNEQFF.